This TCR beta chain was identified in a study of identical twins. A template switching step contributed a universal primer site, while unique molecular identifiers were present in the cDNA. MiXCR, applied by TCRdb to the 5' RACE reads, yields one record per CDR3 protein. The sample consists of 1.5 million to 2 million distinct CDR3 sequences, less than 35% of them appearing once. The germline V gene encodes CDR1 LGHDT and CDR2 YNNKEL (reference sequence). Trimming left V 10 bases short and J 7 bases short, with 21 bases between. This CDR3 is 14 amino acids long. The table lists this clonotype with many counts.

V gene TRBV3-1 combines with J gene TRBJ2-3; D assignment may be TRBD1 or TRBD2 (5 bases each). The sequence came from a newborn girl in good health. Sequenced material: cord blood. The CDR3 loop is CATSGPTILHTQYF. DNA for the CDR3: TGTGCCACCTCGGGACCCACCATTCTTCATACGCAGTATTTT.